Below are 18 T cell receptor beta chains sequenced from a single sample in a study of blood T cell repertoires in COVID-19. The table came from immunoSEQ multiplex PCR; TCRdb's copy has only in-frame clones and leaves some out. The sample carries about 350,000 clones, about nine tenths recorded once. Sample: PBMCs or T cells enriched from blood (not recorded which). Receptors originate from a woman aged 30 to 39 who had been exposed to COVID-19.

The genes are TRBV29-1 and TRBJ2-1, with a possible D match to TRBD2 (5 bases). The germline V and J ends were trimmed by 6 bases and 9 bases, with 18 bases remaining between them. The CDR3 contains 13 residues. Germline V gene sequence: CDR1 SQVTM, CDR2 ANQGSEA. The CDR3 DNA sequence: TGCAGCGTCCACCCGCGACGGGGAGCTGAGCAGTTCTTC. It is translated as CSVHPRRGAEQFF.

The J gene is TRBJ2-1, the V gene TRBV11-2; 12 bases align to TRBD2. V was clipped by 5 bases and J by 7 bases; unmatched bases: 3. From germline, CDR1 is SGHAT and CDR2 FQNNGV. The CDR3 covers 14 residues. CDR3 coding DNA: TGTGCCAGCAGCGAGACTAGCGGGAGTAATGAGCAGTTCTTC. Translation: CASSETSGSNEQFF.

The chain combines TRBV30 with TRBJ1-2, with D possibly being TRBD1 (5 bases). Per the germline V gene, CDR1 is GTSNPN and CDR2 is SVGIG (reference sequence). Trimming pared 8 bases from V and 4 bases from J, leaving 17 bases between. The CDR3 extends over 13 amino acids. Here the CDR3 reads CAQRRGLSYGYTF. Here the CDR3 DNA reads TGTGCCCAAAGGAGGGGTTTGAGCTATGGCTACACCTTC. The complete variable domain, with remaining parts taken from reference TRBV30 and TRBJ1-2, reads SQTIHQWPATLVQPVGSPLSLECTVEGTSNPNLYWYRQAAGRGLQLLFYSVGIGQISSEVPQNLSASRPQDRQFILSSKKLLLSDSGFYLCAQRRGLSYGYTFGSGTRLTVV.

This clone has just a few counts. The chain recombines TRBV5-1 with TRBJ1-2, with TRBD1 identical over 7 bases. Per the germline V gene, CDR1 is SGHRS and CDR2 is YFSETQ. The CDR3 is 16 amino acids. Unmatched junction bases numbered 12, after V lost 0 bases and J lost 7 bases. The chain's CDR3 is CASSLASGTVGLGYTF. The CDR3 nucleotides read TGCGCCAGCAGCTTGGCTAGCGGGACAGTTGGACTTGGCTACACCTTC.

This clone has a handful of counts. In nucleotides, the CDR3 is TGCGCCAGCAGAGAACCGGGACAGGGTGTCTCCGGGGAGCTGTTTTTT. Translating it yields CASREPGQGVSGELFF. The chain has TRBV5-1 and TRBJ2-2; 9 bases fit TRBD1. Germline V gives CDR1 SGHRS, CDR2 YFSETQ. The CDR3 has 16 residues. Trimming at V came to 5 bases and at J to 6 bases, leaving 11 bases not matched to a gene.

This chain's CDR3 is CAWRAQGYSSGNTIYF. The CDR3 DNA is TGTGCCTGGAGGGCCCAAGGCTACAGCTCTGGAAACACCATATATTTT. V usage is TRBV30 and J usage is TRBJ1-3; no reliable D call. The CDR3 spans 16 residues. Germline V gene data show CDR1 as GTSNPN and CDR2 as SVGIG (reference sequence). V was trimmed by 3 bases and J by 0 bases, leaving 15 bases between them.

The J gene is TRBJ2-1, the V gene TRBV9; TRBD1 matches at 7 bases. CDR1 and CDR2 from the germline V gene are SGDLS and YYNGEE. J gave up 2 bases and V 6 bases, and 8 bases lay outside the gene matches. The CDR3 extends over 15 amino acids. The CDR3 region has the DNA TGTGCCAGCAACGAACAGGGGTTTGCCTACAATGAGCAGTTCTTC. Residues: CASNEQGFAYNEQFF.

This clone showed up just once. V and J are TRBV14 and TRBJ1-2, with D perhaps matching TRBD1 (5 bases). Germline V gene sequence: CDR1 SGHDN, CDR2 FVKESK. The germline V and J ends were trimmed by 4 bases and 2 bases, with 8 bases remaining between them. The CDR3 contains 13 residues. The CDR3 DNA is TGTGCCAGCAGCCGGGGGGAAAACTATGGCTACACCTTC. It yields the protein CASSRGENYGYTF.

V is TRBV18 and J is TRBJ1-3; tentative D call: TRBD1 (6 bases). In germline, CDR1 is KGHSH, CDR2 LQKENI. V shed 2 bases and J shed 2 bases, with 13 bases lying between them. CDR3 length equals 16 residues. DNA for the CDR3: TGTGCCAGCTCACCAGACGGCAGGGGAACTGGAAACACCATATATTTT. Protein: CASSPDGRGTGNTIYF.

This clone has just one count. This rearrangement joins TRBV7-7 to TRBJ2-3; TRBD2 matches 12 bases. The CDR3 is 14 amino acids. The germline V gene has CDR1 SSHAT and CDR2 FNYEAQ (reference sequence). After removal of 5 bases from V and 6 bases from J, the junction contained 3 bases not matched to a gene. The CDR3 loop reads CASSPTSGGDTQYF. CDR3 bases: TGTGCCAGCAGCCCAACTAGCGGGGGGGATACGCAGTATTTT.

The rearrangement links TRBV6-5 to TRBJ1-2; D unclear. Germline loops: CDR1 MNHEY, CDR2 SVGAGI. Trimming pared 1 base from V and 0 bases from J, leaving 6 bases between. There are 14 residues in the CDR3. CDR3 sequence: CASSYFGPNYGYTF. The DNA for the CDR3 is TGTGCCAGCAGTTACTTTGGGCCTAACTATGGCTACACCTTC.

The chain couples TRBV7-2 to TRBJ2-1; D gene unclear. This CDR3 is 14 amino acids long. Per the germline V gene, CDR1 is SGHTA and CDR2 is FQGNSA. The V gene lost 1 base and the J gene lost 11 bases, with 15 bases spanning the gap. DNA for the CDR3: TGTGCCAGCAGCTTAGTCACGAAAAACGCGAAGCAGTTCTTC. This encodes CASSLVTKNAKQFF.

The chain employs TRBV10-3 and TRBJ2-4, with 10 bases lining up with TRBD2. V dropped 3 bases and J dropped 6; count of bases not matched to a gene: 5. Germline CDR1 reads ENHRY; CDR2 reads SYGVKD. This CDR3 has 15 amino acids. This chain's CDR3 is CAISDGLAGANIQYF. CDR3 sequence (DNA): TGTGCCATCAGTGACGGGCTAGCGGGAGCAAACATTCAGTACTTC.

V is TRBV28 and J is TRBJ2-3; TRBD2 matches at 12 bases. The CDR3 is 16 residues long. Germline V gene lookup returns CDR1 MDHEN and CDR2 SYDVKM. V was pared by 5 bases and J by 2 bases, with 5 bases of the junction left unmatched. The CDR3 DNA reads TGTGCCAGCAGTACTGGACTAGCGGGACTCACAGATACGCAGTATTTT. This gives the protein CASSTGLAGLTDTQYF.

The chain recombines TRBV5-1 with TRBJ2-1; 12 positions match TRBD2. The germline V gene encodes CDR1 SGHRS and CDR2 YFSETQ. Unmatched junction bases numbered 10, after V lost 0 bases and J lost 0 bases. The CDR3 extends over 20 amino acids. CDR3 sequence: CASSLVAGLAGMGSYNEQFF. CDR3 DNA: TGCGCCAGCAGCTTGGTGGCTGGACTAGCGGGAATGGGCTCCTACAATGAGCAGTTCTTC.

V is TRBV19 and J is TRBJ2-7; the match to TRBD1 covers 7 bases. Germline loops: CDR1 LNHDA, CDR2 SQIVND (reference sequence). Losses at the gene ends were 9 bases for V and 0 bases for J; bases not matched to a gene: 5. CDR3 size: 13 residues. The CDR3 region is CASSDRPSYEQYF. The CDR3, as DNA: TGTGCCAGCTCGGACAGGCCCTCCTACGAGCAGTACTTC. Full variable domain (missing parts from reference TRBV19 and TRBJ2-7): DGGITQSPKYLFRKEGQNVTLSCEQNLNHDAMYWYRQDPGQGLRLIYYSQIVNDFQKGDIAEGYSVSREKKESFPLTVTSAQKNPTAFYLCASSDRPSYEQYFGPGTRLTVT.

The J gene is TRBJ2-7, the V gene TRBV2; TRBD2 matches 8 bases. The CDR3 extends over 15 amino acids. V trimming: 6 bases; J trimming: 1 base; junction bases outside the gene matches: 8. Germline V lookup: CDR1 SNHLY, CDR2 FYNNEI. The CDR3 reads CASSHSGSGSYEQYF. In nucleotides, the CDR3 is TGTGCCAGCAGCCACAGCGGGAGTGGTTCCTACGAGCAGTACTTC.

This clone was seen once. This chain uses TRBV7-3 with TRBJ2-5; tentatively, D is TRBD2 (7 bases). V lost 5 bases and J 1 base, leaving 14 bases between the germline ends. Looked up from germline, CDR1 is SGHTA and CDR2 is FQGTGA. The CDR3 extends over 15 amino acids. Here the CDR3 DNA reads TGTGCCAGCAGCCGCACGGGGGGCTTCCAAGAGACCCAGTACTTC. Protein product: CASSRTGGFQETQYF. The variable domain in full, completed from reference TRBV7-3 and TRBJ2-5, reads GAGVSQTPSNKVTEKGKYVELRCDPISGHTALYWYRQSLGQGPEFLIYFQGTGAADDSGLPNDRFFAVRPEGSVSTLKIQRTERGDSAVYLCASSRTGGFQETQYFGPGTRLLVL.